Sequencing of this T cell receptor (beta chain) was carried out in a study of blood T cell repertoires in COVID-19. In the study overall: Whether acute or convalescent, the COVID-19 samples came from the United States, Italy and Spain. Sources were T cells, B-cell-depleted T cells, or PBMCs; the material itself was cDNA or gDNA.

This CDR3 is built from 15 residues. Per germline, CDR1 MNHEY and CDR2 SVGAGI. Trimming removed 6 bases at V and 9 bases at J, with 18 bases between. Authors' methods: It was from reference gene primer amplification that nucleated cell counts were estimated. The method was immunoSEQ multiplex PCR; TCRdb's version includes in-frame clones alone and lacks a portion of them. That table gives V, J and clone size, and the DNA gave D and trimming. The sample carries 200,000 to 250,000 clones, around 90% recorded once. Sequences were obtained from peripheral blood. This sequence originates from a man between 60 and 75 years old who had recovered from COVID-19. The chain has TRBV6-5 and TRBJ1-6; D call uncertain. The CDR3 coding sequence is TGTGCCAGCAGCTCCCGCCCACTAACGACTTCACCCCTCCACTTT. Its protein product is CASSSRPLTTSPLHF.